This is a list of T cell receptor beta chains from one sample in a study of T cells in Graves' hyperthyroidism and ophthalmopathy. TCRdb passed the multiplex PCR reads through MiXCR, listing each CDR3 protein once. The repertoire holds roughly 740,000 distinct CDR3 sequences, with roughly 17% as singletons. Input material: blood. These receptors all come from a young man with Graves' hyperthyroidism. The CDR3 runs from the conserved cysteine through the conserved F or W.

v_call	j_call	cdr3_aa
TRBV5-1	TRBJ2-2	CASSLPTDGAGELFF
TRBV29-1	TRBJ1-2	CSVEEKGGAGYTF
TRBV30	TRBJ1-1	CAWGVSLNTEAFF
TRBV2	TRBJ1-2	CASPTGGNYGYTF
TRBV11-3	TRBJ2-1	CASSLVGKQFF
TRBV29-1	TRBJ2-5	CSVWLQRSGETQYF
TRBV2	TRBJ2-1	CASTLDRDQFF
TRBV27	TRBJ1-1	CASSFLDRVNTEAFF
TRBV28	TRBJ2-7	CASSFPGEAYEQYF
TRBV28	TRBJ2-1	CASSYSPGDNEQFF
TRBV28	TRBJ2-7	CASSSETGGFLSYEQYF
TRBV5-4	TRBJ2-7	CVSSFRGTYEQYF
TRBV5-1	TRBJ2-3	CASSLEIGSDTQYF
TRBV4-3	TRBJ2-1	CASSPWDSGGSDEQFF
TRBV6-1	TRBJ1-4	CASSKTDRAMDEKLFF
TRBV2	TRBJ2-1	CGTRDRGLGEQFF
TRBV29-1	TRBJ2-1	CSVGGPGGRAANEQFF
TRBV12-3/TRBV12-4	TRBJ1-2	CASSLIEDYGYTF
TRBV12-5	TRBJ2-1	CASGLGQGRYNEQFF
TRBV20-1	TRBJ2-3	CSARGLAGGIDTQYF
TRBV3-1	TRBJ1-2	CASSLPDEACTF
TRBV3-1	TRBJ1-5	CASSPDWRIDQPQHF
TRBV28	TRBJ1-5	CASRRQGNQPQHF
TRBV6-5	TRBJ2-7	CASSFGGMGSYEQYF
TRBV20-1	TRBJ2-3	CSAQGRSSRTDTQYF
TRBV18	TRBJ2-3	CASSPSQTADTQYF
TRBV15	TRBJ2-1	CATSGASGGDEQFF
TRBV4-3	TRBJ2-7	CASSQDRGVDYEQYF
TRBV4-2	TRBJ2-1	CASSLTRTGSYNEQFF
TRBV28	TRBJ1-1	CASSLGTGVPEAFF
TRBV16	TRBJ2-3	CASSQSEEGYVPDTQYF
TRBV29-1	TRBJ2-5	CSVRDRGLWETQYF
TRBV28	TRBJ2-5	CASRSMTGGGETQYF
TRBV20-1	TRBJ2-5	CSASREFGRETQYF